The rows below give T cell receptor beta chains drawn from one sample of a study of cytomegalovirus exposure and HLA in healthy donors. Here immunoSEQ multiplex PCR was the method, and the copy in TCRdb shows in-frame clones only, minus some. This table holds roughly 130,000 clones, 74% found once. Input material: PBMCs. These receptor sequences come from a man aged 40-50 years in good health and CMV-seropositive. Both conserved end residues are part of each CDR3. The D gene is left open where the match is weak. Rows may omit the clone size; those that give it use once, few, many or a size class.

d_call cdr3_length j_call clone_size v_call cdr3_aa cdr3_nt
. 11 TRBJ2-1 . TRBV28 CASSLSNEQFF TGTGCCAGCAGTTTATCGAATGAGCAGTTCTTC
. 16 TRBJ2-3 . TRBV6-4 CASRSETKKHIGTQYF TGTGCCAGCAGATCTGAGACTAAGAAACACATAGGTACGCAGTATTTT
TRBD2 15 TRBJ2-5 . TRBV7-8 CASSLGTSGRETQYF TGTGCCAGCAGCCTAGGGACTAGCGGGCGAGAGACCCAGTACTTC
TRBD1 13 TRBJ1-1 . TRBV19 CANAGQKNTEAFF TGTGCCAATGCGGGACAGAAGAACACTGAAGCTTTCTTT
. 16 TRBJ2-7 . TRBV6-5 CASSYLAGGTSYEQYF TGTGCCAGCAGTTACTTGGCCGGCGGGACTTCCTACGAGCAGTACTTC
TRBD2 15 TRBJ2-1 . TRBV9 CASSAGLAPGNEQFF TGTGCCAGCAGCGCGGGACTAGCGCCGGGCAATGAGCAGTTCTTC
TRBD1 16 TRBJ1-4 . TRBV19 CASSPGQGARHEKLFF TGTGCCAGTAGCCCGGGACAGGGGGCGCGGCATGAAAAACTGTTTTTT
TRBD2 16 TRBJ2-3 few TRBV10-1 CASSDPGGKSTDTQYF TGCGCCAGCAGTGACCCGGGGGGGAAGAGCACAGATACGCAGTATTTT
. 14 TRBJ1-2 . TRBV5-1 CASSLEGQSFSYTF TGCGCCAGCAGCTTGGAAGGACAGAGCTTTAGCTACACCTTC
TRBD2 13 TRBJ2-3 . TRBV2 CASLWTSGDTQYF TGTGCCAGCCTCTGGACTAGCGGGGATACGCAGTATTTT
TRBD1 18 TRBJ1-6 . TRBV4-2 CASSQDLGQGRSNCPLHF TGTGCCAGCAGCCAAGATTTAGGACAGGGTAGAAGCAATTGCCCCCTCCACTTT
TRBD1 14 TRBJ2-7 . TRBV9 CASSETGTEYEQYF TGTGCCAGCAGCGAAACCGGGACAGAGTACGAGCAGTACTTC
TRBD2 14 TRBJ2-1 . TRBV6-5 CASRVAGALNEQFF TGTGCCAGCAGGGTAGCGGGGGCCTTGAATGAGCAGTTCTTC
. 14 TRBJ2-5 . TRBV6-1 CASSRVRKQETQYF TGTGCCAGCAGTCGGGTTCGCAAACAAGAGACCCAGTACTTC
. 15 TRBJ1-2 . TRBV19 CASTRQGRGVYGYTF TGTGCCAGTACCCGGCAGGGCAGAGGAGTATATGGCTACACCTTC
TRBD2 15 TRBJ2-5 . TRBV5-6 CASRPTGGAGETQYF TGTGCCAGCAGGCCGACGGGGGGGGCGGGAGAGACCCAGTACTTC
. 12 TRBJ2-2 . TRBV7-7 CASSFLTGELFF TGTGCCAGCAGCTTTCTCACCGGGGAGCTGTTTTTT
TRBD2 15 TRBJ2-3 . TRBV5-8 CASSFQRGGTDTQYF TGTGCCAGCAGCTTCCAGCGGGGGGGCACAGATACGCAGTATTTT
TRBD1 13 TRBJ1-2 once TRBV28 CASLPQGNYGYTF TGTGCCAGTCTCCCACAGGGGAACTATGGCTACACCTTC
TRBD1 15 TRBJ2-1 . TRBV5-1 CASSLWGQGYNEQFF TGCGCCAGCAGCTTGTGGGGACAGGGCTACAATGAGCAGTTCTTC
TRBD1 15 TRBJ2-7 . TRBV19 CASSIQDRGIDEQYF TGTGCCAGTAGTATCCAGGACAGGGGGATTGACGAGCAGTACTTC
. 12 TRBJ1-2 few TRBV30 CAWKSGIVGYTF TGTGCCTGGAAGTCAGGGATCGTTGGCTACACCTTC
TRBD2 15 TRBJ2-7 once TRBV9 CASSAGGGFRDEQYF TGTGCCAGCAGCGCCGGCGGGGGGTTCAGGGACGAGCAGTACTTC
. 14 TRBJ2-2 . TRBV7-7 CASSLDRNTGELFF TGTGCTAGCAGCTTAGACAGGAACACCGGGGAGCTGTTTTTT
TRBD1 14 TRBJ2-5 . TRBV6-1 CASRFGTGGETQYF TGTGCCAGCAGATTCGGGACAGGGGGAGAGACCCAGTACTTC
. 17 TRBJ1-1 . TRBV15 CATSRYQGSSTYTEAFF TGTGCCACCAGCAGATACCAGGGGTCTTCCACCTACACTGAAGCTTTCTTT
. 15 TRBJ2-1 . TRBV7-8 CASSLQGGLRNEQFF TGTGCCAGCAGCTTACAGGGGGGCCTGAGGAATGAGCAGTTCTTC
. 15 TRBJ1-2 once TRBV28 CASSLPGVPAGGYTF TGTGCCAGCAGTTTACCGGGTGTCCCGGCCGGTGGCTACACCTTC
. 15 TRBJ2-3 . TRBV14 CASSRHQQGTDTQYF TGTGCCAGCAGCCGCCATCAACAGGGCACAGATACGCAGTATTTT
TRBD1 14 TRBJ1-2 . TRBV5-1 CASSFGTGVGGYTF TGCGCCAGCAGCTTTGGGACAGGGGTGGGTGGCTACACCTTC
TRBD1 15 TRBJ1-5 . TRBV5-5 CASSLDRGFNQPQHF TGTGCCAGCAGCTTAGACAGGGGGTTCAATCAGCCCCAGCATTTT
. 14 TRBJ2-7 . TRBV5-1 CASSFGGARDEQYF TGCGCCAGCAGCTTTGGGGGGGCAAGGGACGAGCAGTACTTC
. 15 TRBJ2-6 few TRBV10-3 CAISDPSEGANVLTF TGTGCCATCAGTGATCCTTCCGAGGGGGCCAACGTCCTGACTTTC
. 16 TRBJ2-1 once TRBV9 CASSVGTYRSYNEQFF TGTGCCAGCAGCGTAGGTACTTACCGCTCCTACAATGAGCAGTTCTTC
TRBD1 16 TRBJ1-4 . TRBV28 CASSFETGGDFEKLFF TGTGCCAGCAGTTTCGAGACAGGGGGCGATTTTGAAAAACTGTTTTTT
TRBD1 16 TRBJ2-7 . TRBV18 CASSPADRGPSYEQYF TGTGCCAGCTCGCCGGCGGACAGGGGGCCTTCCTACGAGCAGTACTTC
TRBD2 12 TRBJ2-7 . TRBV27 CASSSTSSEQYF TGTGCCAGCAGTTCGACTAGCAGTGAGCAGTACTTC
TRBD2 18 TRBJ2-2 . TRBV6-1 CASSERLAGPTNTGELFF TGTGCCAGCAGTGAACGACTAGCGGGGCCCACGAACACCGGGGAGCTGTTTTTT
TRBD1 18 TRBJ2-6 . TRBV4-2 CASSQSNRGPAGANVLTF TGTGCCAGCAGCCAATCTAACAGGGGGCCGGCTGGGGCCAACGTCCTGACTTTC
TRBD1 15 TRBJ1-5 . TRBV2 CASRERTGEGQPQHF TGTGCCAGCAGGGAGAGGACAGGGGAAGGTCAGCCCCAGCATTTT
TRBD1 15 TRBJ1-5 . TRBV2 CASRSDRVSNQPQHF TGTGCCAGCAGGTCAGACAGGGTTAGCAATCAGCCCCAGCATTTT
. 14 TRBJ1-5 many TRBV7-2 CASSSRGSNQPQHF TGTGCCAGCAGCTCCCGGGGGAGCAATCAGCCCCAGCATTTT
TRBD1 12 TRBJ2-1 . TRBV6-1 CASSQQGDEQFF TGTGCCAGCAGTCAACAGGGGGATGAGCAGTTCTTC
TRBD1 14 TRBJ2-6 few TRBV19 CASSIVLGQAVLTF TGTGCCAGTAGTATAGTCCTAGGACAGGCGGTCCTGACTTTC
. 14 TRBJ1-1 . TRBV2 CASRNPRPGTEAFF TGTGCCAGCAGAAATCCGAGGCCGGGCACTGAAGCTTTCTTT
. 15 TRBJ2-7 . TRBV7-8 CASSLRPRSSYEQYF TGTGCCAGCAGCTTAAGGCCGAGGAGCTCCTACGAGCAGTACTTC
TRBD1 17 TRBJ1-2 . TRBV19 CASSTRDSIITVYGYTF TGTGCCAGTAGTACCCGGGACAGCATCATTACCGTCTATGGCTACACCTTC
. 11 TRBJ2-7 . TRBV6-5 CAVRERYEQYF TGTGCCGTGCGGGAACGGTACGAGCAGTACTTC
TRBD1 15 TRBJ2-2 . TRBV11-3 CASSNTGGRTGELFF TGTGCCAGCAGCAACACAGGGGGTAGGACCGGGGAGCTGTTTTTT
TRBD1 14 TRBJ2-7 . TRBV5-1 CASSSRDRLSEQYF TGCGCCAGCAGCTCCCGGGACAGGCTCAGCGAGCAGTACTTC
. 15 TRBJ2-7 . TRBV28 CASSYDRRTSYEQYF TGTGCCAGCAGTTACGACAGGCGTACCTCCTACGAGCAGTACTTC
. 13 TRBJ1-1 once TRBV19 CASSITDGTEAFF TGTGCTAGTAGTATAACAGACGGCACTGAAGCTTTCTTT
TRBD2 15 TRBJ2-1 . TRBV2 CATQGLAGNYNEQFF TGTGCCACCCAGGGACTAGCGGGAAACTACAATGAGCAGTTCTTC
. 12 TRBJ2-7 . TRBV6-1 CASSGSMNEQYF TGTGCCAGCAGCGGGTCCATGAACGAGCAGTACTTC
TRBD1 15 TRBJ1-5 . TRBV4-2 CASSQDLGPGQSQHF TGTGCCAGCAGCCAAGATCTTGGGCCGGGACAGTCCCAGCATTTT
TRBD1 15 TRBJ2-1 few TRBV6-7 CASTPDRGWDNEQFF TGTGCCAGCACCCCGGACAGGGGATGGGACAATGAGCAGTTCTTC
. 11 TRBJ2-7 . TRBV15 CATSNNNEQYF TGTGCCACCAGCAACAACAACGAGCAGTACTTC
TRBD1 15 TRBJ2-7 . TRBV6-6 CASSYSLDRGYEQYF TGTGCCAGCAGTTACTCTCTGGACAGGGGCTACGAGCAGTACTTC
TRBD1 14 TRBJ2-7 few TRBV18 CASSPSGGPYEQYF TGTGCCAGCTCACCGTCAGGGGGCCCATACGAGCAGTACTTC
. 13 TRBJ2-7 . TRBV5-6 CASSPPGAYEQYF TGTGCCAGCAGCCCCCCGGGGGCCTACGAGCAGTACTTC